Detailed here is one TCR beta chain. The sample originates from a study of long-term antiretroviral therapy in people with HIV. Investigators performed immunoSEQ version v3.0 at survey level. Here immunoSEQ multiplex PCR was the method, and the copy in TCRdb shows in-frame clones only, minus some. This table holds 30,000 or so clones, about 85% found once. The CDR3 length is 17 residues. The germline V and J ends were trimmed by 0 bases and 2 bases, with 15 bases remaining between them. Germline V gene data show CDR1 as LNHDA and CDR2 as SQIVND (reference sequence). V usage is TRBV19 and J usage is TRBJ2-3; maybe TRBD1 (6 bases). Material: unsorted PBMCs, obtained 3 years after starting antiretroviral therapy. This receptor was obtained from a man aged 35 to 55 with HIV. In DNA form, the CDR3 reads TGTGCCAGTAGTATAGATGGGGGCGGTGCGGCCACAGATACGCAGTATTTT. This encodes CASSIDGGGAATDTQYF.